Presented here are 16 T cell receptor beta chains from one specimen sequenced in a study of OX40 agonist ivuxolimab in advanced cancers. Assay used: immunoSEQ multiplex PCR; TCRdb lists only in-frame clones, some missing. The sample lists about 36,000 clones; roughly three quarters were seen once. The starting material was CD4+ or CD8+ T cells sorted from blood, obtained in a trial of the OX40 agonist ivuxolimab. The receptors derive from an adult with an advanced solid tumor such as melanoma, head and neck, liver or kidney cancer.

The chain links TRBV6-1 to TRBJ1-1, with D unresolved. The germline gives CDR1 MNHNS, CDR2 SASEGT. Trimming took off 9 bases at V and 7 bases at J, with 3 bases between the two ends. The CDR3 totals 8 residues. CDR3 protein: CARLEAFF. In DNA form, the CDR3 reads TGTGCCAGACTTGAAGCTTTCTTT.

The chain uses TRBV28 and TRBJ1-2, with 11 bases lining up with TRBD1. The CDR3 consists of 14 residues. CDR1 and CDR2 (germline): MDHEN, SYDVKM. Trimming at V came to 10 bases and at J to 2 bases, leaving 6 bases not matched to a gene. The CDR3 reads CATFGQGANYGYTF. CDR3 nucleotides: TGTGCCACCTTCGGACAGGGGGCGAACTATGGCTACACCTTC.

The chain has TRBV11-2 and TRBJ1-6; no reliable D call. This CDR3 is 13 amino acids long. V lost 2 bases to trimming and J lost 7 bases, with 6 bases between them. Germline CDR1 is SGHAT and CDR2 is FQNNGV. The CDR3: CASSLYENSPLHF. The CDR3 nucleotides read TGTGCCAGCAGCTTATACGAAAATTCACCCCTCCACTTT. The variable domain in full, with the rest retrieved from reference TRBV11-2 and TRBJ1-6, is EAGVAQSPRYKIIEKRQSVAFWCNPISGHATLYWYQQILGQGPKLLIQFQNNGVVDDSQLPKDRFSAERLKGVDSTLKIQPAKLEDSAVYLCASSLYENSPLHFGNGTRLTVT.

The chain combines TRBV9 with TRBJ2-5; D may be TRBD1 (5 bases). The DNA end is more similar to TRBJ2-7, so the J call may be wrong. Germline assignment: CDR1 SGDLS and CDR2 YYNGEE. The CDR3 is 15 amino acids. CDR3 DNA sequence: TGTGCCAGCAGCGTAGGCCTAGGGGCCTCCTACGAGCAGTACTTC. It encodes CASSVGLGASYEQYF.

This clone appeared once. V gene TRBV5-3 combines with J gene TRBJ1-2, with 8 nucleotides matching TRBD1. TRBV5-3 is recorded as an ORF, its role being uncertain. The ends lost 3 bases at V and 6 bases at J; junction bases unmatched: 10. The CDR3 loop spans 15 amino acids. The DNA for the CDR3 is TGTGCCAGAAGCTCTAAATGGACAGGGCGAAATGGCTACACCTTC. Protein sequence: CARSSKWTGRNGYTF.

This clone was seen once. The CDR3 loop is CASSMGVQETQYF. CDR3 coding DNA: TGTGCCAGCTCAATGGGGGTCCAAGAGACCCAGTACTTC. The J gene is TRBJ2-5, the V gene TRBV18; D possibly uses TRBD1 or TRBD2 (5 bases each). This CDR3 is 13 amino acids long. Per germline, CDR1 KGHSH and CDR2 LQKENI. With 5 bases removed from V and 1 base from J, the gap between germline ends came to 8 bases.

A word on this clone: The junction differs from germline at one of its ends, possibly a read error. The chain uses TRBV18 and TRBJ2-7; 7 bases match TRBD1. The CDR3 extends over 14 amino acids. The germline CDR1 and CDR2 sequences are KGHSH and LQKENI. DNA of the CDR3: TGTGCCAGCTCACCGAGACAGGGAGTCTACGGGCAGTACTTC. As protein: CASSPRQGVYGQYF.

The chain couples TRBV4-2 to TRBJ2-5; D is uncertain. The CDR3 is made up of 16 amino acids. The V end was cut by 4 bases, the J end by 0 bases, with 15 bases between. Germline V lookup: CDR1 LGHNA, CDR2 YNFKEQ. CDR3 bases: TGTGCCAGCAGCCCTTTTACGTCCGGGTACCAAGAGACCCAGTACTTC. Translation gives CASSPFTSGYQETQYF.

The V and J genes are TRBV29-1 and TRBJ2-3; D gene uncertain. Between the trimmed V and J ends, which lost 3 bases and 0 bases, there was a span of 7 bases. Germline V gene sequence: CDR1 SQVTM, CDR2 ANQGSEA. CDR3 length equals 13 residues. The CDR3 DNA follows: TGCAGCGTTGACTCAGCGAGCACAGATACGCAGTATTTT. As protein: CSVDSASTDTQYF.

This chain connects TRBV7-6 to TRBJ2-1; D perhaps matches TRBD1 (6 bases). The CDR3 runs to 12 residues. Germline CDR1 and CDR2: SGHVS and FNYEAQ. V was cut by 6 bases and J by 8 bases, with 11 bases left in between. DNA for the CDR3: TGTGCCAGCAGTTCTCAGGGGCATGAGCAGTTCTTC. Protein: CASSSQGHEQFF.

The chain has TRBV7-3 and TRBJ2-5; 13 bases map to TRBD2. From germline, CDR1 is SGHTA and CDR2 FQGTGA. J was trimmed by 1 base and V by 5 bases; bases with no gene match: 4. The CDR3 contains 16 residues. The CDR3 nucleotides are TGTGCCAGCAGCCCCGGACTAGCGGGGGCCCAAGAGACCCAGTACTTC. Translating gives CASSPGLAGAQETQYF. The whole variable domain, filled in from reference TRBV7-3 and TRBJ2-5, reads GAGVSQTPSNKVTEKGKYVELRCDPISGHTALYWYRQSLGQGPEFLIYFQGTGAADDSGLPNDRFFAVRPEGSVSTLKIQRTERGDSAVYLCASSPGLAGAQETQYFGPGTRLLVL.

The chain combines TRBV7-3 with TRBJ1-2; 7 bases agree with TRBD1. V gave up 5 bases and J gave up 6 bases; unmatched junction bases: 6. Germline CDR1 SGHTA, CDR2 FQGTGA. The length of the CDR3 is 13 residues. CDR3 amino acids: CASSMTGRDGYTF. The CDR3 DNA follows: TGTGCCAGCAGCATGACAGGGAGGGATGGCTACACCTTC.

The rearrangement uses TRBV11-2 and TRBJ2-7; no reliable D call. V was pared by 5 bases and J by 4 bases, with 18 bases between. CDR3 length: 15 residues. CDR1 is SGHAT, CDR2 FQNNGV, per germline. CDR3 nucleotides: TGTGCCAGCAGCCACGGCGTGGTCTCAACGTACGAGCAGTACTTC. It specifies CASSHGVVSTYEQYF.

The CDR3 region has the DNA TGTGCCAGCAGCTCAAACCAGGGGGCGCGGGAGCAGTACTTC. Amino acids: CASSSNQGAREQYF. This chain joins TRBV11-3 and TRBJ2-7; 8 bases are shared with TRBD1. V lost 4 bases and J lost 7; bases outside the gene matches: 9. The germline V gene encodes CDR1 SGHNT and CDR2 YENEEA. This CDR3 contains 14 residues.

The chain recombines TRBV28 with TRBJ1-2; 10 nucleotides align to TRBD1. The CDR3 covers 14 residues. The germline gives CDR1 MDHEN, CDR2 SYDVKM. V lost 6 bases, J lost 7 bases, and 8 bases stayed unmatched. The CDR3 nucleotides are TGTGCCAGCAGCGGGGGACAGGGGTGGGGTGGCTACACCTTC. It codes for CASSGGQGWGGYTF.

This clone appeared once. This sequence joins TRBV9 and TRBJ2-3; 9 bases align to TRBD2. Germline V gene sequence: CDR1 SGDLS, CDR2 YYNGEE. The trim removed 5 bases at V and 6 bases at J, leaving 7 bases unmatched. This CDR3 comprises 14 residues. The CDR3 DNA follows: TGTGCCAGCAGACGCGGGGGGGCCTTTGATACGCAGTATTTT. Translated: CASRRGGAFDTQYF.